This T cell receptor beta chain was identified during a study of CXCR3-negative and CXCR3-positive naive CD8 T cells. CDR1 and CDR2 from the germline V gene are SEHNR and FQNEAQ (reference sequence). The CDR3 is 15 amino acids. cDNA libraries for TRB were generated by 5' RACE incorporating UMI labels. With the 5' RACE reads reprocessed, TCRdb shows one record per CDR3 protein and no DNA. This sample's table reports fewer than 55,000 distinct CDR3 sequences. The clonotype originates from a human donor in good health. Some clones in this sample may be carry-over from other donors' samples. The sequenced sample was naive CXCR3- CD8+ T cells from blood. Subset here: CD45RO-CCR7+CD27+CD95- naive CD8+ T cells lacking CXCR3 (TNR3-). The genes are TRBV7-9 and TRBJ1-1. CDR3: CASTRPAAGTTEAFF.